The sequence of this TCR delta chain was determined in a study of gamma-delta T cells after stem cell transplantation. This clone counts as medium-sized. This sample also contains other DNA sequences that code for the same CDR3. This CDR3 contains 21 residues. The trim removed 0 bases at V and 0 bases at J, leaving 18 bases unmatched. CDR1 is GEAIGNYY and CDR2 is EKD in the germline V gene. TCRdb re-called the RT-PCR reads through CATT. The sample includes over a thousand delta-chain clones, around 5.1% seen only once; the top ten take approximately 30%. This TCR was sampled from a human donor. It is not recorded whose cells these are; they may come from a transplant donor. The specimen sequenced was gamma-delta T cells. The chain recombines TRDV2 with TRDJ1, with TRDD3 matching 10 bases. In nucleotides, the CDR3 is TGTGCCTGTGACACCGTTAAACTTCTGGGGGATAAGGGAGAGAACACCGATAAACTCATCTTT. Residues: CACDTVKLLGDKGENTDKLIF.